Listed below are T cell receptor beta chains from one sample, sequenced in a study of CD8 T cells in ankylosing spondylitis. TCRdb re-analysed the 5' RACE reads in MiXCR, keeping a single row per CDR3 protein. The table includes about 230,000 distinct CDR3 sequences, approximately 8.4% detected once. Input material: blood, either unsorted or a sorted T cell fraction (not recorded which). Receptors were obtained from a female donor with ankylosing spondylitis or in good health (not recorded which). CDR3s include the opening cysteine and the closing phenylalanine or tryptophan. D genes are given only for firm matches. Rows give clone size only sometimes, using once, few, many, or a class for an expanded clone.

V: TRBV20-1
size: many
D: NA
J: TRBJ2-5
CDR3: CSARWRGQETQYF
DNA: TGCAGTGCTAGATGGCGGGGCCAAGAGACCCAGTACTTC

V: TRBV29-1
size: many
D: NA
J: TRBJ1-1
CDR3: CSATKGGKTEAFF
DNA: TGCAGCGCCACAAAGGGGGGCAAGACTGAAGCTTTCTTT

V: TRBV18
size: many
D: TRBD1
J: TRBJ1-1
CDR3: CASSSKPDRGTEAFF
DNA: TGTGCCAGCTCATCAAAACCAGACAGGGGTACTGAAGCTTTCTTT

V: TRBV5-1
size: many
D: TRBD1
J: TRBJ1-4
CDR3: CASSSLHGQGAEGEKLFF
DNA: TGCGCCAGCAGCTCGCTCCATGGACAGGGGGCTGAAGGTGAAAAACTGTTTTTT

V: TRBV10-3
size: NA
D: NA
J: TRBJ1-1
CDR3: CAISPRGPEAFF
DNA: TGTGCCATCAGCCCCAGGGGACCGGAAGCTTTCTTT

V: TRBV19
size: few
D: NA
J: TRBJ2-7
CDR3: CASSKAYGNEQYF
DNA: TGTGCCAGTAGTAAGGCCTACGGCAACGAGCAGTACTTC

V: TRBV7-6
size: few
D: TRBD2
J: TRBJ2-1
CDR3: CASSLLAVEWDEQFF
DNA: TGTGCCAGCAGCTTACTAGCGGTAGAGTGGGATGAGCAGTTCTTC

V: TRBV20-1
size: few
D: NA
J: TRBJ1-1
CDR3: CSARDWRGGEPEAFF
DNA: TGCAGTGCTAGAGATTGGCGGGGGGGCGAGCCTGAAGCTTTCTTT

V: TRBV16
size: NA
D: NA
J: TRBJ2-2
CDR3: CASGLGPGELFF
DNA: TGTGCTAGTGGCCTGGGCCCCGGGGAGCTGTTTTTT

V: TRBV10-3
size: NA
D: TRBD2
J: TRBJ2-1
CDR3: CAISGRATAGNEQFF
DNA: TGTGCCATCAGTGGCCGGGCGACAGCGGGGAATGAGCAGTTCTTC

V: TRBV7-2
size: NA
D: NA
J: TRBJ2-7
CDR3: CASSPRGGPLYEQYF
DNA: TGTGCCAGCAGCCCCAGGGGAGGGCCTCTGTACGAGCAGTACTTC

V: TRBV11-2
size: many
D: TRBD2
J: TRBJ2-3
CDR3: CASSFSGRATDTQYF
DNA: TGTGCCAGCAGCTTTAGCGGGAGGGCCACAGATACGCAGTATTTT

V: TRBV7-2
size: NA
D: NA
J: TRBJ1-1
CDR3: CASSLSAGRAFF
DNA: TGTGCCAGCAGCTTATCGGCAGGGAGAGCTTTCTTT

V: TRBV20-1
size: many
D: NA
J: TRBJ1-5
CDR3: CSASERQLSNQPQHF
DNA: TGCAGTGCTTCGGAGAGGCAGCTTAGCAATCAGCCCCAGCATTTT

V: TRBV20-1
size: many
D: NA
J: TRBJ1-6
CDR3: CSARAGRSSYNSPLHF
DNA: TGCAGTGCTAGAGCGGGGAGGAGCTCCTATAATTCACCCCTCCACTTT

V: TRBV6-2/TRBV6-3
size: many
D: NA
J: TRBJ2-7
CDR3: CASRHTGTYEQYF
DNA: TGTGCCAGCAGACACACAGGTACCTACGAGCAGTACTTC

V: TRBV7-9
size: many
D: TRBD2
J: TRBJ2-1
CDR3: CASSHTLAGEVGNEQFF
DNA: TGTGCCAGCAGCCATACACTAGCGGGAGAAGTAGGCAATGAGCAGTTCTTC

V: TRBV20-1
size: many
D: TRBD2
J: TRBJ2-3
CDR3: CSAREAKRERTQYF
DNA: TGCAGTGCTAGAGAAGCGAAGCGGGAGCGGACGCAGTATTTT

V: TRBV11-1
size: NA
D: TRBD2
J: TRBJ2-5
CDR3: CASSRSGTSGRAWQTQYF
DNA: TGTGCCAGCAGCCGGTCCGGGACTAGCGGGAGGGCTTGGCAGACCCAGTACTTC

V: TRBV2
size: few
D: TRBD2
J: TRBJ2-7
CDR3: CASSGLAGVRYEQYF
DNA: TGTGCCAGCAGTGGACTAGCGGGAGTAAGGTACGAGCAGTACTTC

V: TRBV7-6
size: many
D: TRBD2
J: TRBJ2-7
CDR3: CASSLVAGGYEQYF
DNA: TGTGCCAGCAGCTTAGTAGCGGGGGGTTACGAGCAGTACTTC

V: TRBV25-1
size: many
D: NA
J: TRBJ1-2
CDR3: CASSEMPGLGYTF
DNA: TGTGCCAGCAGTGAAATGCCGGGGCTCGGCTACACCTTC

V: TRBV20-1
size: many
D: NA
J: TRBJ2-5
CDR3: CSLPSSGQETQYF
DNA: TGCAGCCTACCCTCCAGCGGCCAAGAGACCCAGTACTTC

V: TRBV19
size: many
D: NA
J: TRBJ1-1
CDR3: CASSHGRRNTEAFF
DNA: TGTGCCAGTAGTCACGGGCGGAGAAACACTGAAGCTTTCTTT

V: TRBV7-7
size: many
D: TRBD1
J: TRBJ2-2
CDR3: CASSFSSGQGEAGELFF
DNA: TGTGCTAGCAGCTTTAGCTCCGGACAGGGAGAGGCCGGGGAGCTGTTTTTT

V: TRBV6-2/TRBV6-3
size: many
D: NA
J: TRBJ2-7
CDR3: CASRDSPYEQYF
DNA: TGTGCCAGCCGGGACTCCCCCTACGAGCAGTACTTC

V: TRBV4-3
size: few
D: TRBD2
J: TRBJ2-1
CDR3: CASSQDYVAGYYNEQFF
DNA: TGCGCCAGCAGCCAAGATTACGTAGCGGGGTACTACAATGAGCAGTTCTTC

V: TRBV5-6
size: many
D: NA
J: TRBJ2-7
CDR3: CASSAQGGEYEQYF
DNA: TGTGCCAGCAGCGCTCAGGGGGGGGAATACGAGCAGTACTTC

V: TRBV29-1
size: many
D: NA
J: TRBJ1-1
CDR3: CSVLMTDMNTEAFF
DNA: TGCAGCGTACTTATGACAGACATGAACACTGAAGCTTTCTTT

V: TRBV7-2
size: many
D: TRBD2
J: TRBJ2-7
CDR3: CASSPVGTSGRPEQYF
DNA: TGTGCCAGCAGTCCCGTAGGGACTAGCGGGAGGCCCGAGCAGTACTTC

V: TRBV10-3
size: many
D: NA
J: TRBJ2-1
CDR3: CAIIGTPGNEQFF
DNA: TGTGCCATCATCGGGACCCCGGGCAATGAGCAGTTCTTC

V: TRBV20-1
size: many
D: NA
J: TRBJ2-7
CDR3: CSARSGTVYEQYF
DNA: TGCAGTGCTAGGTCCGGGACGGTCTACGAGCAGTACTTC

V: TRBV7-2
size: few
D: NA
J: TRBJ1-1
CDR3: CASTKTGSSTEAFF
DNA: TGTGCCAGCACCAAGACGGGGAGTAGCACTGAAGCTTTCTTT

V: TRBV5-1
size: many
D: TRBD2
J: TRBJ2-3
CDR3: CASSLVRGLAGVSQWADTQYF
DNA: TGCGCCAGCAGCTTGGTGCGTGGGCTAGCGGGAGTGAGTCAGTGGGCAGATACGCAGTATTTT